Each of the 4 T cell receptor beta chains below was sequenced from the same sample in a study of T cells in Graves' hyperthyroidism and ophthalmopathy. Amplified TCR beta CDR3 regions came from RNA transcripts. A set of HTBI primers served as the primers for a first-round RT-PCR of the TCR CDR3. A single record per CDR3 protein comes from TCRdb applying MiXCR to the multiplex PCR reads. The repertoire has approximately 590,000 distinct CDR3 sequences, 15% to 18% of them found once; the top ten carry roughly 6.6%. The specimen was blood. The receptors come from a woman younger than 45 with Graves' hyperthyroidism.

The chain carries TRBV4-3 and TRBJ2-7; 10 bases map to TRBD2. Germline CDR1 and CDR2: LGHNA and YSLEER. The J segment lost 6 bases and the V segment lost 5 bases, leaving 13 bases of the junction unmatched. CDR3 length: 16 amino acids. The CDR3 sequence: CASSYLTSGMGSEQYF. The CDR3 DNA follows: TGCGCCAGCAGCTACCTCACTAGCGGGATGGGCTCCGAGCAGTACTTC.

This clonotype was observed a few times. This chain uses TRBV5-1 with TRBJ2-1; TRBD1 matches at 9 bases. Germline loops: CDR1 SGHRS, CDR2 YFSETQ. Trimming at V came to 5 bases and at J to 7 bases, leaving 7 bases not matched to a gene. CDR3 length equals 14 residues. The CDR3: CASRQDRGANEQFF. CDR3 coding DNA: TGCGCCAGCAGACAGGACAGGGGAGCGAATGAGCAGTTCTTC.

There are many counts of this clonotype. The V call is TRBV3-1, the J call TRBJ2-7; 11 bases match TRBD2. This CDR3 contains 16 residues. Germline V gives CDR1 LGHDT, CDR2 YNNKEL (reference sequence). V dropped 4 bases and J dropped 0; count of bases not matched to a gene: 5. The CDR3 sequence: CASSPRLAGTSYEQYF. CDR3 bases: TGTGCCAGCAGCCCCCGACTAGCGGGGACCTCCTACGAGCAGTACTTC.

This clonotype was recorded many times. The V gene is TRBV5-1, the J gene TRBJ2-7; D unclear. Germline CDR1 is SGHRS and CDR2 is YFSETQ. The ends were cut back, 1 base at V and 2 bases at J, with 13 bases in the middle. The CDR3 extends over 15 amino acids. The CDR3 here is CASSLMTGKAYEQYF. In nucleotides, the CDR3 is TGCGCCAGCAGCTTGATGACCGGTAAGGCCTACGAGCAGTACTTC.